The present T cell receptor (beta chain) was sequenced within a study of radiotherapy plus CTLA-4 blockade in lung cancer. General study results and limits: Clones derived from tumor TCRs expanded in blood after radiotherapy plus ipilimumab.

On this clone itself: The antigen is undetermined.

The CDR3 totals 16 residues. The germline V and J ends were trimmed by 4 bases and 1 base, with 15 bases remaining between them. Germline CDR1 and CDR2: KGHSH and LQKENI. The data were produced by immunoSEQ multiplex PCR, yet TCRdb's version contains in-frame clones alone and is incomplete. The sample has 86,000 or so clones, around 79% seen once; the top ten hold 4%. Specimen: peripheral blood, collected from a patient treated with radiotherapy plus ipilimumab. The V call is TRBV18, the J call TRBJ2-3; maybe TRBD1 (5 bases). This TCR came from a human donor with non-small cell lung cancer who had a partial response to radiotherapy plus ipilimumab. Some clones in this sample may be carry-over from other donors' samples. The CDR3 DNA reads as TGTGCCAGCTCACTGACAGTACGCTCGGGCACAGATACGCAGTATTTT. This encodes CASSLTVRSGTDTQYF.